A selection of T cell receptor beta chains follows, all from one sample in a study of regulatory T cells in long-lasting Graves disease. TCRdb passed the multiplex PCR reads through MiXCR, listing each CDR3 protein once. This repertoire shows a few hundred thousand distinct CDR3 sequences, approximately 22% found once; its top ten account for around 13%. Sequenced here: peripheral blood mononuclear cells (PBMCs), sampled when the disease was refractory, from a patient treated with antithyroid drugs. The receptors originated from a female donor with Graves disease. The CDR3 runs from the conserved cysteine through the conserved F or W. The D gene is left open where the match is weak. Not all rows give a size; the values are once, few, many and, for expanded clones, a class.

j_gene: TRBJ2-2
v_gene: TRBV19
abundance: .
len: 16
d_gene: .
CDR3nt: TGTGCCAGTAGTTGGGAGAGCAGGGCGCAGACCGGGGAGCTGTTTTTT
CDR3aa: CASSWESRAQTGELFF

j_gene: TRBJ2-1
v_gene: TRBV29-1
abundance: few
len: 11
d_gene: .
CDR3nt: TGCAGCGTTGATAAATCTGGGACTCTGTTCTTC
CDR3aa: CSVDKSGTLFF

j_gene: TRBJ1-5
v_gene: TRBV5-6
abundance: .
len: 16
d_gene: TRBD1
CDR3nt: TGTGCCAGCAGCTTTGGACAGGGGGACTTCAATCAGCCCCAGCATTTT
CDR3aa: CASSFGQGDFNQPQHF

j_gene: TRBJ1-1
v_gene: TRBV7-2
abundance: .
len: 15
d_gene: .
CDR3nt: TGTGCCAGCAGCCTACTAAGGGTATGGAACACTGAAGCTTTCTTT
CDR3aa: CASSLLRVWNTEAFF

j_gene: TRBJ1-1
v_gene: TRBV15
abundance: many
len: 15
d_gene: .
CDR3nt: TGTGCCACCAGCAGGGGCTGGACAGTCAACACTGAAGCTTTCTTT
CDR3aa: CATSRGWTVNTEAFF

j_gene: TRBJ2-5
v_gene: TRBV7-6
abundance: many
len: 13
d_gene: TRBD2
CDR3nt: TGTGCCAGCAGCTCTAGCGGGAAGCAGACCCAGTACTTC
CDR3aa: CASSSSGKQTQYF

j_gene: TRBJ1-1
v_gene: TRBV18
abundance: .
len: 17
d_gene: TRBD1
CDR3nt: TGTGCCAGCTCACCGGCGGGCAGGGGGCGCGTCGGCACTGAAGCTTTCTTT
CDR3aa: CASSPAGRGRVGTEAFF

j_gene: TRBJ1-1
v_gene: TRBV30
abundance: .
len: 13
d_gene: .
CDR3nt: TGTGCCTGGAGTGACAAGGGCTGGAGTGAAGCTTTCTTT
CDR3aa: CAWSDKGWSEAFF

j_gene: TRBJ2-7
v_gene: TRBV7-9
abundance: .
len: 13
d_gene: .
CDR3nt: TGTGCCAGCAGGCCAAAAGTTAGGGGCGAGCAGTGCTTC
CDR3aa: CASRPKVRGEQCF

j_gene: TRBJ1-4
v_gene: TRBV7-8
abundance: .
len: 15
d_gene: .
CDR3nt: TGTGCCAGCAGCGTGGGGGGGGTAAAAGATGAAAAACTGTTTTTT
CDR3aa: CASSVGGVKDEKLFF

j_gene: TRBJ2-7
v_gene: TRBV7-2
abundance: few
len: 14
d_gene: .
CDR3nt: TGTGCCAGCAACCGGGACCTCAGCTCCTACGAGCAGTACTTC
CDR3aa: CASNRDLSSYEQYF

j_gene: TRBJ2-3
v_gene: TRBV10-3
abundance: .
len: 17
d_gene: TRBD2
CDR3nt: TGTGCCATCAGTGAGGGACTAGCGGGACCTTTTGACGATACGCAGTATTTT
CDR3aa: CAISEGLAGPFDDTQYF

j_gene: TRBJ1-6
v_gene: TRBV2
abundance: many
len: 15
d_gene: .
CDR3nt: TGTGCCAGCAGCCTGGGGGTTCGATACAATTCACCCCTCCACTTT
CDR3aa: CASSLGVRYNSPLHF

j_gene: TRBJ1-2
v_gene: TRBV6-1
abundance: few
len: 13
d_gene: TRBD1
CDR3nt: TGTGCCACTCACCCAAAGGGGGCGCGCGGCTACACCTTC
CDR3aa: CATHPKGARGYTF

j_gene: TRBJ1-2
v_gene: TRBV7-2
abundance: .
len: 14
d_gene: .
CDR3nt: TGTGCCAGCAGCTTAGCCCCCCCCGACGGTGGCTACACCTTC
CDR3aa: CASSLAPPDGGYTF

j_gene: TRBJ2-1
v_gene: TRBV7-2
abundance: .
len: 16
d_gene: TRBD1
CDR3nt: TGTGCCAGCAGCCCGGGACAGCCGAGCTCCTACAATGAGCAGTTCTTC
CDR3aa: CASSPGQPSSYNEQFF

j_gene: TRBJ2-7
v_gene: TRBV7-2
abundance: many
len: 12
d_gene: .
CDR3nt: TGTGCCAGCAGCTTAGTATCGAGCGAGCAGTACTTC
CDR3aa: CASSLVSSEQYF

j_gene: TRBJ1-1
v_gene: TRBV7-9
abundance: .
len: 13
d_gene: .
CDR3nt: TGTGCCAGCAGCGCCGGTCTGGACACTGAAGCTTTCTTT
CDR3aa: CASSAGLDTEAFF

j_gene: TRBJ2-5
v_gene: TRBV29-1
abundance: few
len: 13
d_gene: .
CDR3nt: TGCAGCGTCGCCGACAGAGCCCAAGAGACCCAGTACTTC
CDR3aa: CSVADRAQETQYF

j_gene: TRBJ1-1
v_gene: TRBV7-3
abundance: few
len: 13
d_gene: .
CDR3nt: TGTGCCAGCAGCCTGATGGTGGACACTGAAGCTTTCTTT
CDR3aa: CASSLMVDTEAFF

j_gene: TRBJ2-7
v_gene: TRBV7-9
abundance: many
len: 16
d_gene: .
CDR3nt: TGTGCCAGCAGCGCTCCCAACGAGGGGGGTTCCTACGAGCAGTACTTC
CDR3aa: CASSAPNEGGSYEQYF

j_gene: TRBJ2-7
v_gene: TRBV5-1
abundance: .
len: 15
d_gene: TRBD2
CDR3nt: TGCGCCAGCAGCTTGGTATCTAGCGGACCAGACCCGCAGTACTTC
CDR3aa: CASSLVSSGPDPQYF

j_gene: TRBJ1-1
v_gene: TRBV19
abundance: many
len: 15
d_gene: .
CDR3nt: TGTGCCAGTAGTAGGCCGGGACGGACTATCACTGAAGCTTTCTTT
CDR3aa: CASSRPGRTITEAFF

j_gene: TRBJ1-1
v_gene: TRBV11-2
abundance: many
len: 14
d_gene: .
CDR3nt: TGTGCCAGCAGCTTAGTTGCGGTAAACAGTGAAGCTTTCTTT
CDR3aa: CASSLVAVNSEAFF

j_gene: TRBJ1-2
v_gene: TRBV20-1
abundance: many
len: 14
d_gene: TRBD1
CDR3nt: TGCAGTGCTAGACACCTGACAGGGCTCTATGGCTACACCTTC
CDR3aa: CSARHLTGLYGYTF

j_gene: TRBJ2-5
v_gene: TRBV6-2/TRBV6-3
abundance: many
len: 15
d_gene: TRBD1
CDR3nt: TGTGCCAGCAGTGGGACAGGTACTTACCAAGAGACCCAGTACTTC
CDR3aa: CASSGTGTYQETQYF

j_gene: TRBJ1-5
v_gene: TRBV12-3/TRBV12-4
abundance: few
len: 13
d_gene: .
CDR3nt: TGTGCCAGCAGTTTCGGGATTTATCAGCCCCAGCATTTT
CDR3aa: CASSFGIYQPQHF

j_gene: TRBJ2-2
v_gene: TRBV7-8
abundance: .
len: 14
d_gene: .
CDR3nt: TGTGCCAGCAGCGCCGCCGGGACCCGCGGGGAGCTGTTTTTT
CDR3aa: CASSAAGTRGELFF